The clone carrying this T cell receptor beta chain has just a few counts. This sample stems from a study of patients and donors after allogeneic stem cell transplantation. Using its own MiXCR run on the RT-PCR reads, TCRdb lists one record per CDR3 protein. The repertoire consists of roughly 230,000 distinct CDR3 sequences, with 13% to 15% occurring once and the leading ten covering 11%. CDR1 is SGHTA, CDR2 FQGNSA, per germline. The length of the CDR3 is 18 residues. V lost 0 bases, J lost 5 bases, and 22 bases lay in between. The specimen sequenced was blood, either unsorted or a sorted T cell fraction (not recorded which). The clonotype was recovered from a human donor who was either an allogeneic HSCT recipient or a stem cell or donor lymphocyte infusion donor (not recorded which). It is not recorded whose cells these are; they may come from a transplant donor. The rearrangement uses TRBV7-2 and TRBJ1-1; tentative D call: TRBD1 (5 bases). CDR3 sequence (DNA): TGTGCCAGCAGCTTAGCTTTGTTTCGGACGGGGCTTCGGACTGAAGCTTTCTTT. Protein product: CASSLALFRTGLRTEAFF.